The 2 T cell receptor beta chains in this list originate from one sample, sequenced in a study of T cell responses to AZD1222 COVID-19 vaccine. Profiling relied on immunoSEQ multiplex PCR, and the TCRdb table lists in-frame clones only, not all of them. The sample shows tens of thousands of clones, approximately 89% of them seen only once. This specimen was peripheral blood, taken on day 0 of AZD1222 vaccination. Receptor source: an adult in good health.

The chain couples TRBV11-2 to TRBJ1-5; D is uncertain. V was trimmed by 1 base and J by 5 bases, leaving 12 bases between them. Looked up from germline, CDR1 is SGHAT and CDR2 is FQNNGV. The CDR3 contains 15 residues. The CDR3 bases are TGTGCCAGCAGCTTAGGTCCTGGAAAGGATCAGCCCCAGCATTTT. Protein sequence: CASSLGPGKDQPQHF.

The chain links TRBV7-9 to TRBJ1-1, with D unclear. From germline, CDR1 is SEHNR and CDR2 FQNEAQ (reference sequence). V dropped 5 bases and J dropped 8 bases, with 15 bases sitting between them. The CDR3 loop spans 13 amino acids. The CDR3 DNA is TGTGCCAGCAGCCAGACTCAAAACGCCGAAGCTTTCTTT. Residues: CASSQTQNAEAFF.